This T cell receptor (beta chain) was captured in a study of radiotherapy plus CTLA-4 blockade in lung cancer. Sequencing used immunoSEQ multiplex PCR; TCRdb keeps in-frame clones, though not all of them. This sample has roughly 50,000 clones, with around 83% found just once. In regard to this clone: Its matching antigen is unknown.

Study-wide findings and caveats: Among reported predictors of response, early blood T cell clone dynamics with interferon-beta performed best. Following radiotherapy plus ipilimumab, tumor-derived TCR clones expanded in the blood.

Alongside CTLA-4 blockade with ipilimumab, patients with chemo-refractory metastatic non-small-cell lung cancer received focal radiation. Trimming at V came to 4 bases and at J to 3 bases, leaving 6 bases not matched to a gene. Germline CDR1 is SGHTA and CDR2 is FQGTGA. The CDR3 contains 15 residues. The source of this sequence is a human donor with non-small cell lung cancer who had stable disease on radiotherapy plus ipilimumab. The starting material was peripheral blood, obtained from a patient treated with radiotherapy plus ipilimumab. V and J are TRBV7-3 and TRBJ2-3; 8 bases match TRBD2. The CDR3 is CASSSGTRLTDTQYF. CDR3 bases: TGTGCCAGCAGCTCCGGGACTAGGTTGACAGATACGCAGTATTTT.